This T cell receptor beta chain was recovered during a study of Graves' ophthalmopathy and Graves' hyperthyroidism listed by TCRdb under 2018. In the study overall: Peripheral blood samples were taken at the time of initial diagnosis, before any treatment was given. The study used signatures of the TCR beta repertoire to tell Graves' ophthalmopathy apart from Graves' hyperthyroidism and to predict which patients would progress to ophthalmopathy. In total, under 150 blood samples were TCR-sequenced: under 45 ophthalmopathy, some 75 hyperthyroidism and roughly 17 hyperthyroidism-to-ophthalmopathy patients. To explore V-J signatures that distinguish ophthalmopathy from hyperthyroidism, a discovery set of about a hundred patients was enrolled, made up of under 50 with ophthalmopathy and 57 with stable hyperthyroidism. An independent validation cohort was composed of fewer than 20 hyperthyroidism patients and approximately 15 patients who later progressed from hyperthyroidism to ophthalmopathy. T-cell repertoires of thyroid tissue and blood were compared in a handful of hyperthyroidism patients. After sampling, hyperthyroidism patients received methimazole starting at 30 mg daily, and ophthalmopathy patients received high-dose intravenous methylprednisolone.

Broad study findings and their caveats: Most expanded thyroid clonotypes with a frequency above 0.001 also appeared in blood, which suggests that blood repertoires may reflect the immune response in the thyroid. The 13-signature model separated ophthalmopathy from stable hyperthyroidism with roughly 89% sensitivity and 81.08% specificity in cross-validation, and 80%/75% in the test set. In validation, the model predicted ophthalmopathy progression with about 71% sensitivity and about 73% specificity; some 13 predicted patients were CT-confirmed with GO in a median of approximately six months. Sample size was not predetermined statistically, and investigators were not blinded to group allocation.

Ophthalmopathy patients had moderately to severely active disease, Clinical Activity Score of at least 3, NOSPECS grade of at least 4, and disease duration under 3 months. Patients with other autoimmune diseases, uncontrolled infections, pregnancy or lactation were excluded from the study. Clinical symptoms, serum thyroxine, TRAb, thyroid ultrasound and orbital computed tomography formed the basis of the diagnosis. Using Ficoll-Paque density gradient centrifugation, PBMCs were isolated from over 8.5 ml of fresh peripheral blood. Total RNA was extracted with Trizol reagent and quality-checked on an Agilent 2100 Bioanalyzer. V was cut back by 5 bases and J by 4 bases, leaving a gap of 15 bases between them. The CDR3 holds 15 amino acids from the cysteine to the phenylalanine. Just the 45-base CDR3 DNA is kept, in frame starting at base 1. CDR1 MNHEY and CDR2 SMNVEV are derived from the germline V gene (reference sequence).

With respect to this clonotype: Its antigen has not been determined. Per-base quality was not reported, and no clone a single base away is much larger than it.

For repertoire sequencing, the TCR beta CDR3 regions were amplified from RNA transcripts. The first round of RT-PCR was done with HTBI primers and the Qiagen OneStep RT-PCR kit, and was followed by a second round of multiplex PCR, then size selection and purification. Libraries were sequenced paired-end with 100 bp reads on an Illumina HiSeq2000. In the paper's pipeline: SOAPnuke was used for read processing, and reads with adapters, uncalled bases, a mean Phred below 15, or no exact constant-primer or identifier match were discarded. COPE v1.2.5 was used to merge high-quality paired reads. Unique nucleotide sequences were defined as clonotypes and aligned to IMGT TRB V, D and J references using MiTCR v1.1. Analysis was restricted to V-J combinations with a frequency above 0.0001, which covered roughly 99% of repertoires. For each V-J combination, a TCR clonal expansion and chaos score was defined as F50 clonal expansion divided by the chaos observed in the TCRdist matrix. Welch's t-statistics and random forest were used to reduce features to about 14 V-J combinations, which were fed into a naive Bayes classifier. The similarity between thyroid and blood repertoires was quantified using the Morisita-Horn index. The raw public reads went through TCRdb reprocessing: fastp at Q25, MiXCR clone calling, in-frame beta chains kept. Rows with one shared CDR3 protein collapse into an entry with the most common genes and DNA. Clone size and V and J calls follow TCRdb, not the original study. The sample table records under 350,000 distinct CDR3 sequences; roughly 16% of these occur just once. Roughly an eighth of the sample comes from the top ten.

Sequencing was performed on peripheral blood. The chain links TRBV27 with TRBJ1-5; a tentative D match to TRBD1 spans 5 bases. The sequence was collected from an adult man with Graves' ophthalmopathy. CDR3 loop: CASSTFPGPNQPQHF. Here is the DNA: TGTGCCAGCAGTACTTTCCCGGGACCAAATCAGCCCCAGCATTTT.